The 5 T cell receptor beta chains below come from one sample, sequenced in a study of OX40 agonist ivuxolimab in advanced cancers. Assay: immunoSEQ multiplex PCR; the TCRdb copy retains only in-frame clones and omits some. The data hold more than 60,000 clones, with 89% observed a single time. The source was CD4+ or CD8+ T cells sorted from blood, collected in a trial of the OX40 agonist ivuxolimab. Receptors originate from an adult with an advanced solid tumor such as melanoma, head and neck, liver or kidney cancer.

The genes are TRBV7-2 and TRBJ1-3; D uncertain. The CDR3 consists of 15 residues. Germline V CDR1 and CDR2: SGHTA, FQGNSA. Trimming removed 3 bases at V and 0 bases at J, with 9 bases between. Here the CDR3 reads CASSFARSSGNTIYF. The CDR3 DNA reads as TGTGCCAGCAGCTTCGCCAGGAGCTCTGGAAACACCATATATTTT. Complete variable domain (other parts from reference TRBV7-2 and TRBJ1-3): GAGVSQSPSNKVTEKGKDVELRCDPISGHTALYWYRQSLGQGLEFLIYFQGNSAPDKSGLPSDRFSAERTGGSVSTLTIQRTQQEDSAVYLCASSFARSSGNTIYFGEGSWLTVV.

The rearrangement joins TRBV30 to TRBJ2-7; D assignment may be TRBD1 or TRBD2 (5 bases each). V lost 5 bases and J 7 bases, leaving 21 bases between the germline ends. The CDR3 runs to 14 residues. The V gene's germline CDR1 is GTSNPN and CDR2 SVGIG (reference sequence). The CDR3 loop is CAWAIGTRVWEQYF. In nucleotides, the CDR3 is TGTGCCTGGGCGATCGGGACGCGGGTGTGGGAGCAGTACTTC.

The gene calls are TRBV4-2 and TRBJ1-4; TRBD1 matches at 7 bases. Unmatched junction bases numbered 4, after V lost 0 bases and J lost 6 bases. Germline V gene data show CDR1 as LGHNA and CDR2 as YNFKEQ. The CDR3 covers 15 residues. The DNA for the CDR3 is TGTGCCAGCAGCCAAGATAGACAGGGCTATGAAAAACTGTTTTTT. It specifies CASSQDRQGYEKLFF.

This clone was recorded once. The CDR3: CAWSKRDRISEQFF. CDR3 coding DNA: TGTGCCTGGAGTAAGCGGGACAGGATTAGCGAGCAGTTCTTC. The chain is built from TRBV30 and TRBJ2-1; D possibly corresponds to TRBD1 (8 bases). The CDR3 has 14 amino acids. Germline CDR1 reads GTSNPN; CDR2 reads SVGIG (reference sequence). Trimming shortened V by 2 bases and J by 10 bases, and 18 bases separated the two germline ends.

This chain uses TRBV7-9 with TRBJ2-3; D perhaps matches TRBD1 (6 bases). Germline CDR1 and CDR2: SEHNR and FQNEAQ (reference sequence). The CDR3 runs to 12 residues. V gave up 5 bases and J gave up 5 bases, with 8 bases separating them. This CDR3 is CASSPGVDTQYF. CDR3 coding DNA: TGTGCCAGCAGCCCAGGGGTAGATACGCAGTATTTT.